This T cell receptor beta chain was retrieved from a study of monozygotic twins with inflammatory bowel disease. Concerning this clonotype itself: Its antigen is as yet unknown.

TCRdb re-called the 5' RACE reads and shows each CDR3 protein once, DNA omitted. This repertoire includes roughly 300,000 distinct CDR3 sequences. The CDR3 consists of 16 residues. Germline CDR1 reads SNHLY; CDR2 reads FYNNEI. Blood samples measuring roughly 2.3 ml were taken per donor. Points from the study as a whole: No difference in repertoire similarity was seen between concordant and discordant twins, possibly because power was limited. A single strong clonotype or signal linked to IBD was not supported.

This TCR came from a human donor with ulcerative colitis or Crohn's disease, or a healthy co-twin of an affected twin (not recorded which). V is TRBV2 and J is TRBJ1-4; no DNA is available, so the TRBD1 call from TCRdb remains unchecked. The sequencing sample was made of blood. CDR3 region: CASSGGQVMSNEKLFF.